The clone carrying this TCR beta chain was detected only a few times. Its target is not known. This record belongs to a study of post-analysis software for immune sequencing data. Study information: The patients showed relapsing-remitting, secondary progressive and progressive-relapsing multiple sclerosis courses. Findings and limits, study-wide: Compared with controls, patients had more of about five TRBV segments, including TRBV5-6, TRBV5-1 and TRBV20-1.

The CDR3 covers 14 residues. Germline trimming cut 5 bases from V and 8 bases from J; bases unmatched to any gene: 8. The germline CDR1 and CDR2 sequences are SGHTA and FQGNSA. The TCR beta cDNA libraries carried unique molecular identifiers. Yield was roughly 0.5 million cDNA molecules from about 0.94 to 9.7 million T cells. TCRdb re-analysed the PCR reads in MiXCR, keeping a single row per CDR3 protein. Altogether over 700,000 distinct CDR3 sequences are present, just under 30% being singletons, with the ten largest covering under 0.7%. Sequencing was performed on blood. This TCR was sampled from a girl aged 10-17 years with multiple sclerosis. The chain is built from TRBV7-2 and TRBJ2-4; 8 bases fit TRBD2. CDR3 loop: CASSPTSGGDIQYF. In DNA, the CDR3 is TGTGCCAGCAGCCCCACTAGCGGTGGTGACATTCAGTACTTC. Full variable domain (rest looked up from reference TRBV7-2 and TRBJ2-4): GAGVSQSPSNKVTEKGKDVELRCDPISGHTALYWYRQSLGQGLEFLIYFQGNSAPDKSGLPSDRFSAERTGGSVSTLTIQRTQQEDSAVYLCASSPTSGGDIQYFGAGTRLSVL.